The present T cell receptor beta chain was sequenced within a study of CD8+CD57+ T cells in acquired aplastic anemia. Study overall: Yields of DNA that came from sorted CD4+ and CD8+ cells averaged roughly 3 ug. Study results and limitations: Patients did not significantly differ from controls in CD8+ Simpson's diversity.

Those patients picked for sequencing had displayed CD8+CD57+ cell expansion on flow cytometry. CDR3 and TCR beta VDJ profiling relied on genomic DNA as the template. TCRdb re-derived calls from the reads in MiXCR, one entry per CDR3 protein. The data contain some 160,000 distinct CDR3 sequences, roughly 45% of them singletons. This clonotype was found many times. What it binds is not known. Specimen: sorted CD4+, CD8+, or CD8+CD57+ T cells (not recorded which) from PBMCs. This TCR was recovered from a human donor with aplastic anemia.

CDR3 residues: CASSDLRASNEKLFF. The CDR3 DNA reads TGTGCCAGCAGTGACCTCCGGGCCTCTAATGAAAAACTGTTTTTT. The rearrangement uses TRBV2 and TRBJ1-4; D remains ambiguous. V lost 3 bases, J lost 3 bases, and 11 bases lay in between. The CDR3 is made up of 15 amino acids. Germline CDR1 SNHLY, CDR2 FYNNEI.